These 24 T cell receptor beta chains share one sample of origin, sequenced in a study of graft-versus-host responses after intestinal transplantation. Only in-frame clones appear in the TCRdb table, and some are missing; sequencing was by immunoSEQ multiplex PCR. The repertoire consists of about 17,000 clones, with 65% to 85% occurring once and the leading ten covering roughly 8.2%. Graft tissue processing released intraepithelial and lamina propria lymphocytes. Source: ileum tissue, taken roughly 460 days after intestinal transplant. Receptors originate from a human patient who received an intestinal transplant, so some T cells may come from the graft donor.

The chain links TRBV7-6 to TRBJ2-7; D unclear. The CDR3 length is 14 residues. V lost 5 bases, J lost 2 bases, and 13 bases lay in between. Germline V gene lookup returns CDR1 SGHVS and CDR2 FNYEAQ. The DNA of the CDR3 is TGTGCCAGCAGCCCTAGTCGTGGAACCTACGAGCAGTACTTC. Its translation: CASSPSRGTYEQYF.

This clone has more than one count but fewer than ten. The V gene is TRBV19, the J gene TRBJ1-5; 9 nucleotides agree with TRBD1. The ends lost 5 bases at V and 9 bases at J; junction bases unmatched: 8. CDR3 size: 14 residues. Germline CDR1 and CDR2: LNHDA and SQIVND (reference sequence). Here the CDR3 DNA reads TGTGCCAGTAGTCTCTACAGGGGGCACCGGCCCCAGCATTTT. It codes for CASSLYRGHRPQHF.

V and J are TRBV5-4 and TRBJ2-7, with 7 bases aligning to TRBD1. The junction had 9 bases not matched to a gene; V was cut back by 0 bases and J by 6 bases. Germline-derived CDR1 and CDR2 are SGHNT and YYREEE (reference sequence). This CDR3 is built from 15 residues. In nucleotides, the CDR3 is TGTGCCAGCAGCTTGGCCGGGGACAGTGGTCGCGAGCAGTACTTC. It yields the protein CASSLAGDSGREQYF.

This chain uses TRBV2 with TRBJ1-2; D is possibly TRBD1 (6 bases). Trimming cost V 5 bases and J 13 bases, with 17 bases left between them. The CDR3 covers 12 residues. In germline, CDR1 is SNHLY, CDR2 FYNNEI. Written as DNA, the CDR3 is TGTGCCAGCAGTCCTTGGACAGAGCTTCTCACCTTC. Protein sequence: CASSPWTELLTF.

A few counts support this clone. This chain connects TRBV6-1 to TRBJ1-5; D might be TRBD1 (5 bases). The germline V gene encodes CDR1 MNHNS and CDR2 SASEGT. The CDR3 runs to 15 residues. Trimming shortened V by 3 bases and J by 6 bases, and 15 bases separated the two germline ends. The CDR3 nucleotides are TGTGCCAGCAGTGATATCAGGGAACAATCTCAGCCCCAGCATTTT. Amino acid sequence: CASSDIREQSQPQHF.

This chain connects TRBV10-3 to TRBJ1-1; D uncertain. V was clipped by 3 bases and J by 1 base, with 9 bases between them. The germline V gene has CDR1 ENHRY and CDR2 SYGVKD. The CDR3 spans 14 residues. Here the CDR3 reads CAISDQTGNTEAFF. The CDR3 DNA is TGTGCCATCAGTGATCAGACCGGGAACACTGAAGCTTTCTTT.

The CDR3: CASSYGGGYTF. In DNA, the CDR3 is TGTGCCAGCAGTTACGGCGGGGGCTACACCTTC. The chain couples TRBV6-5 to TRBJ1-2; D gene ambiguous. Germline CDR1 MNHEY, CDR2 SVGAGI. CDR3 length: 11 residues. The V end lost 2 bases, the J end lost 8 bases, and 6 bases lay between the germline ends.

This clone was seen just once. The V gene is TRBV5-1, the J gene TRBJ2-1; D not resolved. Germline V gives CDR1 SGHRS, CDR2 YFSETQ. This CDR3 contains 15 residues. Between the trimmed V and J ends, which lost 0 bases and 0 bases, there was a span of 7 bases. As DNA, the CDR3 is TGCGCCAGCAGCTTGGTTTTTAGCTCCTACAATGAGCAGTTCTTC. It encodes CASSLVFSSYNEQFF.

The chain combines TRBV30 with TRBJ1-2; D is undetermined. This CDR3 has 13 residues. The V gene's germline CDR1 is GTSNPN and CDR2 SVGIG (reference sequence). Trimming shortened V by 0 bases and J by 7 bases, and 12 bases separated the two germline ends. CDR3 sequence: CAWSVKGESGYTF. The CDR3 coding sequence is TGTGCCTGGAGTGTGAAGGGCGAAAGTGGCTACACCTTC.

The V call is TRBV29-1, the J call TRBJ2-7, with D possibly being TRBD1 (5 bases). Germline loops: CDR1 SQVTM, CDR2 ANQGSEA. V dropped 7 bases and J dropped 3 bases, with 13 bases sitting between them. There are 12 residues in the CDR3. In DNA, the CDR3 is TGCAGCGCTACCATCGACAGCTACGAGCAGTACTTC. Amino acid sequence: CSATIDSYEQYF.

The chain is built from TRBV15 and TRBJ1-6; no clear D gene. V lost 5 bases to trimming and J lost 13 bases, with 15 bases between them. Germline V CDR1 and CDR2: LNHNV, YYDKDF (reference sequence). The CDR3 totals 13 residues. CDR3 sequence: CATSEGTGSPLHF. The DNA for the CDR3 is TGTGCCACCAGCGAGGGTACGGGCTCGCCCCTCCACTTT.

The chain employs TRBV7-9 and TRBJ1-5; D gene unclear. The CDR3 length is 13 residues. Trimming cost V 1 base and J 7 bases, with 8 bases left between them. CDR1 SEHNR and CDR2 FQNEAQ come from the germline V gene (reference sequence). CDR3 loop: CASSLGPGQPQHF. Here the CDR3 DNA reads TGTGCCAGCAGCTTAGGTCCGGGACAGCCCCAGCATTTT.

The CDR3 DNA reads TGTGCCAGTAGGGGTCAGCAAGACCACACTGAAGCTTTCTTT. It yields the protein CASRGQQDHTEAFF. The V and J genes are TRBV19 and TRBJ1-1; the D is unclear. This CDR3 has 14 residues. Germline assignment: CDR1 LNHDA and CDR2 SQIVND (reference sequence). V lost 6 bases, J lost 3 bases, and 14 bases lay in between.

The V gene is TRBV2, the J gene TRBJ2-7, with TRBD1 matching over 9 bases. Germline values: CDR1 SNHLY, CDR2 FYNNEI. The CDR3 covers 19 residues. V trimming: 4 bases; J trimming: 4 bases; junction bases outside the gene matches: 20. The CDR3 reads CASSVFHGMDRGPVYEQYF. The CDR3 bases are TGTGCCAGCAGTGTATTTCATGGAATGGACAGGGGACCAGTTTACGAGCAGTACTTC.

This CDR3 reads CASSIRRPYDTEAFF. In nucleotides, the CDR3 is TGTGCCAGTAGTATTCGCAGGCCTTATGACACTGAAGCTTTCTTT. This chain links TRBV19 with TRBJ1-1, with D unclear. Trimming left V 3 bases short and J 3 bases short, with 14 bases between. Per germline, CDR1 LNHDA and CDR2 SQIVND (reference sequence). The CDR3 covers 15 residues.

The chain's CDR3 is CASSSLAGVLYEQYF. CDR3 in DNA: TGTGCCAGCAGTTCTCTAGCGGGAGTCTTGTACGAGCAGTACTTC. The chain has TRBV28 and TRBJ2-5, with 10 bases fitting TRBD2. The J call may be in error: the DNA end matches TRBJ2-7 better. The CDR3 has 15 residues. Germline loops: CDR1 MDHEN, CDR2 SYDVKM.

Details on this clone: Other nucleotide sequences in the sample specify the same CDR3. This sequence joins TRBV7-9 and TRBJ1-2; no clear D gene. CDR3 length: 17 amino acids. CDR1 SEHNR and CDR2 FQNEAQ come from the germline V gene (reference sequence). Trimming removed 1 base from V and 6 bases from J, with 21 bases in between. CDR3 nucleotide sequence: TGTGCCAGCAGCTTAGAACCCCGCATAAATGGTGGGGATGGCTACACCTTC. Its protein product is CASSLEPRINGGDGYTF. The full variable domain, completed using reference TRBV7-9 and TRBJ1-2, is DTGVSQNPRHKITKRGQNVTFRCDPISEHNRLYWYRQTLGQGPEFLTYFQNEAQLEKSRLLSDRFSAERPKGSFSTLEIQRTEQGDSAMYLCASSLEPRINGGDGYTFGSGTRLTVV.

The genes are TRBV13 and TRBJ2-5; 7 bases are shared with TRBD1. Looked up from germline, CDR1 is PRHDT and CDR2 is FYEKMQ (reference sequence). Unmatched junction bases numbered 4, after V lost 5 bases and J lost 4 bases. This CDR3 has 13 residues. The CDR3 loop is CASSERGLETQYF. The DNA of the CDR3 is TGTGCCAGCAGCGAAAGGGGGCTAGAGACCCAGTACTTC.

The gene calls are TRBV14 and TRBJ2-3; TRBD2 matches 9 bases. Germline values: CDR1 SGHDN, CDR2 FVKESK. The CDR3 length is 17 residues. The V gene end was trimmed by 4 bases and the J gene end by 2 bases; junction bases not matched to a gene: 10. CDR3 region: CASSPRRGGGYTDTQYF. The CDR3 DNA follows: TGTGCCAGCAGCCCCCGCCGCGGGGGGGGATACACAGATACGCAGTATTTT.

The chain employs TRBV19 and TRBJ1-1; D is ambiguous. This CDR3 comprises 15 residues. Trimming removed 7 bases from V and 0 bases from J, with 15 bases in between. Germline V gives CDR1 LNHDA, CDR2 SQIVND (reference sequence). The CDR3 DNA sequence: TGTGCCAGTACCTCGGACGCGGCCATGAACACTGAAGCTTTCTTT. Amino acids: CASTSDAAMNTEAFF.

This clone showed up just a few times. The V gene is TRBV4-3, the J gene TRBJ2-6; D is unclear. The germline CDR1 and CDR2 sequences are LGHNA and YSLEER. The CDR3 loop spans 16 amino acids. The ends were cut back, 0 bases at V and 0 bases at J, with 6 bases in the middle. DNA for the CDR3: TGCGCCAGCAGCCAAGATCAGGCCTCTGGGGCCAACGTCCTGACTTTC. Encoded protein: CASSQDQASGANVLTF.

The rearrangement uses TRBV29-1 and TRBJ2-7; D is uncertain. With 4 bases removed from V and 2 bases from J, the gap between germline ends came to 6 bases. The CDR3 length is 11 residues. The germline gives CDR1 SQVTM, CDR2 ANQGSEA. This CDR3 is CSVVGPYEQYF. In DNA, the CDR3 is TGCAGCGTTGTTGGCCCCTACGAGCAGTACTTC.

This chain connects TRBV13 to TRBJ2-7, with D unclear. The V end lost 0 bases, the J end lost 3 bases, and 6 bases lay between the germline ends. There are 13 residues in the CDR3. Germline values: CDR1 PRHDT, CDR2 FYEKMQ (reference sequence). This CDR3 reads CASSLGPGYEQYF. CDR3 DNA sequence: TGTGCCAGCAGCTTAGGCCCGGGCTACGAGCAGTACTTC.

The V call is TRBV4-3, the J call TRBJ2-7, with D unclear. This CDR3 has 17 amino acids. Germline values: CDR1 LGHNA, CDR2 YSLEER. Trimming removed 0 bases at V and 1 base at J, with 16 bases between. The CDR3 loop is CASSQDPPRWSSYEQYF. The CDR3 DNA reads as TGCGCCAGCAGCCAAGACCCCCCTAGGTGGAGTTCCTACGAGCAGTACTTC.